Detailed here is one T cell receptor beta chain. Its antigen is as yet unknown. From germline, CDR1 is SNHLY and CDR2 FYNNEI. The CDR3 runs 14 residues. V was pared by 10 bases and J by 0 bases, with 16 bases between. In the PCR, 60 Vbeta and 13 Jbeta primers were used. The repertoire was sequenced with immunoSEQ multiplex PCR; TCRdb's copy has only in-frame clones and lacks some. The table for this sample gives 56,000 or so clones. These data originate in a study of cytomegalovirus exposure and HLA in healthy donors. Study-level points and caveats: Productive rates of about 87% or about 30% were seen for most TCR beta V segments in an earlier analysis. Later work found most CMV-associated TCR beta chains apparently HLA-restricted.

This chain connects TRBV2 to TRBJ2-7, with D tentatively TRBD2 (6 bases). The material sequenced was PBMCs. This receptor was obtained from a man aged 40-49 years in good health and CMV-seropositive. The CDR3 DNA follows: TGTGCCACCTCTCGGGAGCGTAGCTCCTACGAGCAGTACTTC. Amino acid sequence: CATSRERSSYEQYF.